These 26 T cell receptor beta chains share one sample of origin, sequenced in a study of breast tumors, draining lymph nodes, adjacent tissues. Axillary draining lymph nodes of breast cancer patients supplied the node samples. TCRdb itself ran the multiplex PCR reads through MiXCR, one entry per CDR3 protein. Of 130,000 or so distinct CDR3 sequences detected, roughly 20% appear once; the ten largest clones hold roughly 2.4%. Material: axillary lymph node tissue. The receptors were gathered from a female donor with breast cancer. Some clones in this sample may be carry-over from other donors' samples.

This clonotype was observed a handful of times. Just one base apart from a much larger clone, this may be a read error. The chain couples TRBV7-9 to TRBJ1-2, with D uncertain. The CDR3 is 14 amino acids. From germline, CDR1 is SEHNR and CDR2 FQNEAQ (reference sequence). V gave up 4 bases and J gave up 4 bases, with 13 bases separating them. Written as DNA, the CDR3 is TGTGCCAGCAGCTCCGCGGAGAGGGTCTATGGCTACACCTTC. Protein: CASSSAERVYGYTF. The full variable domain, completed using reference TRBV7-9 and TRBJ1-2, is DTGVSQNPRHKITKRGQNVTFRCDPISEHNRLYWYRQTLGQGPEFLTYFQNEAQLEKSRLLSDRFSAERPKGSFSTLEIQRTEQGDSAMYLCASSSAERVYGYTFGSGTRLTVV.

This clonotype came up many times. J is TRBJ2-7 and V is TRBV20-1; TRBD2 agrees at 11 bases. Losses at the gene ends were 3 bases for V and 0 bases for J; bases not matched to a gene: 4. This CDR3 region has 15 residues. Germline lookup yields CDR1 DFQATT and CDR2 SNEGSKA (reference sequence). Written as DNA, the CDR3 is TGCAGTGCTAGGAGGCTAGCGGGAGGCTCCTACGAGCAGTACTTC. Amino acids: CSARRLAGGSYEQYF.

As for this clonotype: Given a much more abundant clone one base away, this may be a read error. The CDR3 carries no conserved terminal phenylalanine or tryptophan, so it likely arises from a read error. CDR3: CSARDYGAGSTDTQYY. DNA of the CDR3: TGCAGTGCTAGAGATTACGGAGCGGGGAGCACAGATACGCAGTATTAT. V is TRBV20-1 and J is TRBJ2-3; the match to TRBD2 covers 7 bases. The CDR3 has 16 residues. Losses at the gene ends were 0 bases for V and 0 bases for J; bases not matched to a gene: 6. The germline CDR1 and CDR2 sequences are DFQATT and SNEGSKA (reference sequence).

This clonotype showed up many times. The rearrangement uses TRBV5-1 and TRBJ2-3; a weak D match, TRBD2 (5 bases). Trimming stripped 4 bases from V and 10 bases from J, with 13 bases between. Germline V lookup: CDR1 SGHRS, CDR2 YFSETQ. The CDR3 is 12 residues long. The CDR3 coding sequence is TGCGCCAGCAGCGTCACAACGGAGGCGCAGTATTTT. Protein sequence: CASSVTTEAQYF.

This clonotype was seen only a few times. The chain is built from TRBV28 and TRBJ1-2; D gene ambiguous. The CDR3 loop spans 12 amino acids. The V gene lost 4 bases and the J gene lost 6 bases, with 9 bases spanning the gap. The V gene's germline CDR1 is MDHEN and CDR2 SYDVKM. CDR3 in amino acids: CASSSRPNGYTF. The CDR3 DNA sequence: TGTGCCAGCAGTTCCAGACCGAATGGCTACACCTTC.

This clonotype was observed many times. This sequence joins TRBV2 and TRBJ2-7; TRBD1 is a possible D gene (6 bases). The CDR3 runs to 11 residues. V dropped 8 bases and J dropped 4 bases, with 9 bases sitting between them. Germline V gives CDR1 SNHLY, CDR2 FYNNEI. DNA of the CDR3: TGTGCCAGCTCAACAGGGTACGAGCAGTACTTC. Translation: CASSTGYEQYF.

This chain links TRBV6-1 with TRBJ1-4; 7 bases are shared with TRBD1. This CDR3 contains 16 residues. Germline values: CDR1 MNHNS, CDR2 SASEGT. After removal of 6 bases from V and 7 bases from J, the junction contained 14 bases not matched to a gene. CDR3 sequence: CASRSGQLLLGEKLFF. Written as DNA, the CDR3 is TGTGCCAGCAGATCGGGACAGTTGTTATTGGGTGAAAAACTGTTTTTT.

This clonotype was found many times. Written as DNA, the CDR3 is TGCAGTTGCTACTCCGTGCGTCCCCTCGGGGGGGGAAGATGGAATACGCAGTATTTT. This sequence encodes CSCYSVRPLGGGRWNTQYF. The gene calls are TRBV20-1 and TRBJ2-3, with TRBD2 matching over 8 bases. Germline loops: CDR1 DFQATT, CDR2 SNEGSKA (reference sequence). There are 19 residues in the CDR3. Trimming removed 8 bases from V and 7 bases from J; junction bases left unmatched: 29.

Comment on this clonotype: This may stem from a read error, because a much larger clone lies one nucleotide away. J is TRBJ2-3 and V is TRBV30, with D perhaps TRBD2 (6 bases). Per germline, CDR1 GTSNPN and CDR2 SVGIG (reference sequence). V was clipped by 4 bases and J by 2 bases, with 13 bases between them. The CDR3 runs to 14 residues. The CDR3 sequence is CAWTPVLATDTQYF. For the CDR3, the DNA is TGTGCCTGGACCCCGGTACTAGCCACAGATACGCAGTATTTT.

There are many counts of this clonotype. This chain uses TRBV6-6 with TRBJ1-2; a weak D match, TRBD1 (6 bases). V was trimmed by 10 bases and J by 0 bases, leaving 21 bases between them. CDR1 is MNHNY and CDR2 is SVGAGI in the germline V gene (reference sequence). The CDR3 sequence is 16 residues long. This CDR3 reads CANRTHGDTSNYGYTF. Here the CDR3 DNA reads TGTGCCAACAGAACACATGGGGACACCTCTAACTATGGCTACACCTTC.

A remark on this clonotype: One base away lies a much larger clone, so this may be a sequencing read error. The chain employs TRBV29-1 and TRBJ2-7; D is ambiguous. V was shortened by 6 bases and J by 3 bases, with 9 bases between the two germline ends. Looked up from germline, CDR1 is SQVTM and CDR2 is ANQGSEA. The CDR3 runs 11 residues. The DNA for the CDR3 is TGCAGCGTCCCCCGGCGCTACGAGCAGTACTTC. Encoded protein: CSVPRRYEQYF.

In regard to this clonotype: This may be a read error, as it is one base from a much larger clone. The rearrangement uses TRBV27 and TRBJ2-7, with 9 bases identical to TRBD1. This CDR3 comprises 15 residues. With V trimmed by 7 bases and J by 6 bases, 13 bases remained unmatched. CDR1 is MNHEY, CDR2 SMNVEV, per germline (reference sequence). The CDR3 spells CASNSTGGAGIEQYF. The DNA for the CDR3 is TGTGCCAGCAATTCTACAGGGGGCGCCGGAATCGAGCAGTACTTC.

The chain carries TRBV28 and TRBJ1-5; 10 positions agree with TRBD1. The CDR3 loop spans 16 amino acids. The V gene end was trimmed by 5 bases and the J gene end by 4 bases; junction bases not matched to a gene: 8. CDR1 and CDR2 from the germline V gene are MDHEN and SYDVKM. The chain's CDR3 is CASSLRTGGRNQPQHF. The CDR3, as DNA: TGTGCCAGCAGTCTTAGGACAGGGGGAAGGAATCAGCCCCAGCATTTT.

With regard to this clonotype: An end of the junction does not agree with germline; a read error may underlie this. The V call is TRBV28, the J call TRBJ1-5; TRBD1 is a possible D gene (5 bases). The germline CDR1 and CDR2 sequences are MDHEN and SYDVKM. This CDR3 is 15 amino acids long. The CDR3 coding sequence is TGTGCCTGCAGTTTAGAGACAGCTAGCAATCAGCCCCAGCATTTT. This encodes CACSLETASNQPQHF.

Turning to this clonotype: The junction does not match germline at one end; this may be a read error. CDR3 in DNA: TGCAGTGCTCAGACTAGCGGGTTCGTCAATGGGCAGCTCTTC. It is translated as CSAQTSGFVNGQLF. This chain joins TRBV20-1 and TRBJ2-1; 10 positions agree with TRBD2. The CDR3 has 14 residues. CDR1 DFQATT and CDR2 SNEGSKA come from the germline V gene (reference sequence).

With regard to this clonotype: With a much larger clone just one base away, this may be a read error. V and J are TRBV5-1 and TRBJ2-2; D uncertain. The germline V gene has CDR1 SGHRS and CDR2 YFSETQ. The CDR3 has 13 amino acids. The CDR3 sequence: CAGSSLGLGELFF. CDR3 nucleotide sequence: TGCGCCGGCAGCTCGTTAGGGCTCGGGGAGCTGTTTTTT.

This clonotype occurred many times. The rearrangement links TRBV20-1 to TRBJ2-7; TRBD2 is a possible D gene (5 bases). Germline V gene data show CDR1 as DFQATT and CDR2 as SNEGSKA (reference sequence). Trimming pared 1 base from V and 1 base from J, leaving 8 bases between. The length of the CDR3 is 13 residues. The CDR3 sequence: CSARAAGSYEQYF. The CDR3, as DNA: TGCAGTGCTAGAGCCGCGGGTTCCTACGAGCAGTACTTC.

To note about this clonotype: A much bigger clone sits one base away, suggesting this may be a read error. The chain has TRBV7-3 and TRBJ2-2; D uncertain. V gave up 5 bases and J gave up 6 bases, with 19 bases separating them. This CDR3 is built from 16 residues. Germline V lookup: CDR1 SGHTA, CDR2 FQGTGA. This CDR3 reads CASSAKLREDPGELFF. CDR3 sequence (DNA): TGTGCCAGCAGCGCAAAACTCCGAGAGGATCCCGGGGAGCTGTTTTTT.

In this sample, this clonotype turned up many times. The chain has TRBV7-9 and TRBJ1-4; D perhaps matches TRBD1 (5 bases). The CDR3 extends over 16 amino acids. Germline CDR1 reads SEHNR; CDR2 reads FQNEAQ (reference sequence). Trimming left V 7 bases short and J 5 bases short, with 20 bases between. In DNA form, the CDR3 reads TGTGCCAGCACCGACCAATCGGGGCGGAGAAATGAAAAACTGTTTTTT. This translates into CASTDQSGRRNEKLFF. Full variable domain (remainder filled in from reference TRBV7-9 and TRBJ1-4): DTGVSQNPRHKITKRGQNVTFRCDPISEHNRLYWYRQTLGQGPEFLTYFQNEAQLEKSRLLSDRFSAERPKGSFSTLEIQRTEQGDSAMYLCASTDQSGRRNEKLFFGSGTQLSVL.

In this sample, this clonotype turned up many times. The chain combines TRBV24-1 with TRBJ2-2; a possible D gene is TRBD1 (6 bases). V was shortened by 3 bases and J by 4 bases, with 20 bases between the two germline ends. CDR1 and CDR2 from the germline V gene are KGHDR and SFDVKD. The CDR3 has 18 residues. The CDR3 here is CATSDQKTGTAITGELFF. The CDR3 DNA is TGTGCCACCAGTGATCAAAAGACAGGCACAGCCATCACCGGGGAGCTGTTTTTT.

This clonotype was picked up many times. The chain has TRBV12-3 or TRBV12-4 and TRBJ2-3, with 9 bases lining up with TRBD2. CDR3 size: 19 residues. The V segment lost 6 bases and the J segment 5 bases; nucleotides outside the gene matches: 21. The CDR3 loop is CASSLLAPLRVRGGDTQYF. As DNA, the CDR3 is TGTGCCAGCAGCCTTCTCGCCCCCCTCCGCGTGCGGGGGGGAGATACGCAGTATTTT.

To note about this clonotype: The CDR3 does not end in the conserved phenylalanine or tryptophan, so this is likely a read error. The genes are TRBV20-1 and TRBJ2-7, with 7 bases identical to TRBD2. The germline V gene encodes CDR1 DFQATT and CDR2 SNEGSKA (reference sequence). This CDR3 spans 14 amino acids. With V trimmed by 1 base and J by 0 bases, 3 bases remained unmatched. The CDR3 nucleotides are TGCAGTGCTAGAGGGCGGGAGAGCTCCTACGAGCAGTACCTC. It codes for CSARGRESSYEQYL.

Concerning this clonotype itself: Without the conserved terminal phenylalanine or tryptophan, this CDR3 likely stems from a read error. This sequence joins TRBV20-1 and TRBJ2-7; D ambiguous. The CDR3 loop spans 16 amino acids. CDR1 is DFQATT, CDR2 SNEGSKA, per germline (reference sequence). This chain's CDR3 is CSARDPRRWDSYEQYS. In DNA, the CDR3 is TGTAGTGCTAGAGATCCGAGGCGGTGGGACTCCTACGAGCAGTACTCC.

A note on this clonotype: This may stem from a read error, because a much larger clone lies one nucleotide away. The J gene is TRBJ2-5, the V gene TRBV2; TRBD1 matches 7 bases. Germline trimming cut 11 bases from V and 2 bases from J; bases unmatched to any gene: 11. CDR1 SNHLY and CDR2 FYNNEI come from the germline V gene. The length of the CDR3 is 14 residues. This chain's CDR3 is CAGERDRQQETQYF. Here the CDR3 DNA reads TGTGCCGGCGAGAGGGACAGACAGCAAGAGACCCAGTACTTC.

This clonotype was observed at least ten times. V gene TRBV27 combines with J gene TRBJ2-1; 9 positions agree with TRBD1. V shed 5 bases, J shed 5 bases, and the junction held 10 bases outside the gene matches. The CDR3 extends over 16 amino acids. CDR1 and CDR2 (germline): MNHEY, SMNVEV (reference sequence). CDR3 in amino acids: CASSRRDRELHNEQFF. The CDR3 bases are TGTGCCAGCAGTAGGAGGGACAGGGAATTACACAATGAGCAGTTCTTC.

This clonotype came up many times. This rearrangement joins TRBV7-2 to TRBJ2-1; TRBD2 matches at 8 bases. Germline lookup yields CDR1 SGHTA and CDR2 FQGNSA. The trim removed 5 bases at V and 7 bases at J, leaving 7 bases unmatched. This CDR3 has 14 amino acids. The CDR3 region is CASSTPGGVNEQFF. For the CDR3, the DNA is TGTGCCAGCAGCACCCCGGGGGGGGTTAATGAGCAGTTCTTC.